One sample yielded the 30 T cell receptor beta chains listed below, sequenced in a study of blood T cell repertoires in COVID-19. Measured with immunoSEQ multiplex PCR; TCRdb has only the in-frame clones, and not every one. The repertoire holds 120,000 to 150,000 clones, less than 90% seen once, with 4.5% to 6% in the top ten. Input material: PBMCs or T cells enriched from blood (not recorded which). Receptors originate from a woman in her fifties or sixties who had been exposed to COVID-19.

V gene TRBV5-1 combines with J gene TRBJ2-3; tentative D call: TRBD2 (6 bases). The V gene's germline CDR1 is SGHRS and CDR2 YFSETQ. The germline V and J ends were trimmed by 5 bases and 0 bases, with 13 bases remaining between them. The CDR3 length is 15 residues. The CDR3 DNA follows: TGCGCCAGCAGGTCGGGACTGGGAAGCACAGATACGCAGTATTTT. Translated: CASRSGLGSTDTQYF.

CDR3 sequence (DNA): TGTGCCAGCAGCCTTGACAGGGGGCTGGGAAACACCATATATTTT. Protein product: CASSLDRGLGNTIYF. The chain links TRBV11-2 to TRBJ1-3; 10 bases agree with TRBD1. Trimming removed 5 bases from V and 4 bases from J; junction bases left unmatched: 5. The CDR3 is 15 amino acids. Looked up from germline, CDR1 is SGHAT and CDR2 is FQNNGV.

In DNA form, the CDR3 reads TGTGCCAGTCCCTTTGGGGGGGGAATGACTAGCACAGATACGCAGTATTTT. This translates into CASPFGGGMTSTDTQYF. The rearrangement uses TRBV19 and TRBJ2-3; TRBD2 matches at 7 bases. The J segment lost 0 bases and the V segment lost 8 bases, leaving 14 bases of the junction unmatched. This CDR3 spans 17 amino acids. Germline lookup yields CDR1 LNHDA and CDR2 SQIVND (reference sequence).

CDR3 in amino acids: CASRSLGGKGNTIYF. CDR3 nucleotide sequence: TGTGCCAGCAGATCCTTGGGGGGAAAAGGAAACACCATATATTTT. The chain combines TRBV27 with TRBJ1-3, with a weak D call TRBD1 (5 bases). This CDR3 contains 15 residues. Germline V gene lookup returns CDR1 MNHEY and CDR2 SMNVEV (reference sequence). V lost 6 bases and J 4 bases, leaving 16 bases between the germline ends.

This rearrangement joins TRBV30 to TRBJ1-2; 7 nucleotides match TRBD1. CDR3 length equals 14 residues. Per germline, CDR1 GTSNPN and CDR2 SVGIG (reference sequence). Losses at the gene ends were 2 bases for V and 4 bases for J; bases not matched to a gene: 7. CDR3 sequence reads: CAWSPPNRGYGYTF. The CDR3 DNA is TGTGCCTGGAGTCCCCCGAACAGGGGCTATGGCTACACCTTC.

The chain combines TRBV4-3 with TRBJ2-3, with TRBD2 identical over 10 bases. CDR1 is LGHNA, CDR2 YSLEER, per germline. This CDR3 contains 17 residues. V dropped 4 bases and J dropped 6; count of bases not matched to a gene: 13. The DNA for the CDR3 is TGCGCCAGCAGCCGAGAACTAGCGGGGCTCCAAGGGGATACGCAGTATTTT. This translates into CASSRELAGLQGDTQYF.

Only a few counts were recorded for this clone. The chain links TRBV19 to TRBJ2-3; tentative D call: TRBD1 (5 bases). The V and J ends lost 4 bases and 10 bases respectively, with 12 bases between them. The CDR3 extends over 12 amino acids. CDR1 is LNHDA and CDR2 is SQIVND in the germline V gene (reference sequence). CDR3 bases: TGTGCCAGTAGTAGCTCAGGGTCGGCGCAGTATTTT. Translation: CASSSSGSAQYF.

The genes are TRBV30 and TRBJ1-2; D possibly corresponds to TRBD1 (6 bases). Germline V gene data show CDR1 as GTSNPN and CDR2 as SVGIG (reference sequence). The CDR3 loop spans 14 amino acids. Trimming took 2 bases from V and 10 from J, leaving 20 bases between them. Written as DNA, the CDR3 is TGTGCCTGGAGTTACCCAGGGGACGTTTCTCACTACACCTTC. Residues: CAWSYPGDVSHYTF.

The count of this clone is one. The rearrangement uses TRBV13 and TRBJ1-4; tentatively, D is TRBD1 (5 bases). The CDR3 runs 15 residues. V gave up 4 bases and J gave up 1 base, with 10 bases separating them. Per the germline V gene, CDR1 is PRHDT and CDR2 is FYEKMQ (reference sequence). The CDR3 spells CASSSQGLTNEKLFF. The CDR3 coding sequence is TGTGCCAGCAGCTCGCAGGGCCTAACTAATGAAAAACTGTTTTTT.

CDR3 region: CASSLHRGAYEQYF. CDR3 DNA sequence: TGTGCCAGCAGCTTACACCGGGGGGCTTACGAGCAGTACTTC. The chain uses TRBV11-3 and TRBJ2-7, with D possibly being TRBD2 (7 bases). V shed 2 bases and J shed 4 bases, with 12 bases lying between them. CDR1 is SGHNT, CDR2 YENEEA, per germline. This CDR3 has 14 residues.

The chain links TRBV5-8 to TRBJ2-1; tentatively, D is TRBD2 (5 bases). V was trimmed by 5 bases and J by 8 bases, leaving 11 bases between them. CDR1 SGHTS and CDR2 YDEGEE come from the germline V gene. The CDR3 runs 12 residues. The CDR3 spells CASRPLAYEQFF. The CDR3 nucleotides are TGTGCCAGCAGGCCGCTAGCTTATGAGCAGTTCTTC. The whole variable domain, remainder taken from reference TRBV5-8 and TRBJ2-1, is EAGVTQSPTHLIKTRGQQATLRCSPISGHTSVYWYQQALGLGLQFLLWYDEGEERNRGNFPPRFSGRQFPNYSSELNVNALELEDSALYLCASRPLAYEQFFGPGTRLTVL.

The V call is TRBV12-3 or TRBV12-4, the J call TRBJ2-7; TRBD1 aligns across 9 bases. V lost 8 bases to trimming and J lost 0 bases; unmatched junction nucleotides: 2. CDR3 size: 13 residues. CDR3 DNA: TGTGCCAGCGGGACAGGGCCCTCCTACGAGCAGTACTTC. Translating gives CASGTGPSYEQYF.

The chain uses TRBV3-1 (or the pseudogene TRBV3-2) and TRBJ2-4, with 7 bases identical to TRBD1. This CDR3 spans 20 amino acids. Germline V CDR1 and CDR2: LGHDT, YNNKEL (reference sequence). With 0 bases clipped from V and 0 bases from J, the junction kept 14 bases outside the gene matches. The chain's CDR3 is CASSQDRAGGWGLAKNIQYF. The CDR3 nucleotides read TGTGCCAGCAGCCAAGATCGGGCAGGGGGTTGGGGGCTAGCCAAAAACATTCAGTACTTC.

V and J are TRBV19 and TRBJ2-3, with TRBD2 matching over 9 bases. The J segment lost 4 bases and the V segment lost 2 bases, leaving 4 bases of the junction unmatched. CDR3 length equals 15 residues. The germline V gene encodes CDR1 LNHDA and CDR2 SQIVND (reference sequence). CDR3 DNA: TGTGCCAGTAGTATAAGCGGGGGGTTCTCAGATACGCAGTATTTT. This gives the protein CASSISGGFSDTQYF.

The chain is built from TRBV4-1 and TRBJ1-6; TRBD1 matches at 7 bases. Germline V gene lookup returns CDR1 MGHRA and CDR2 YSYEKL. V gave up 1 base and J gave up 9 bases; unmatched junction bases: 9. The CDR3 covers 16 residues. The CDR3 loop reads CASSQGYRGPGSPLHF. CDR3 sequence (DNA): TGCGCCAGCAGCCAAGGGTACAGGGGACCCGGTTCACCCCTCCACTTT.

The chain combines TRBV7-9 with TRBJ1-6; 7 bases match TRBD1. V shed 1 base and J 8 bases; nucleotides not matched to a gene: 2. From germline, CDR1 is SEHNR and CDR2 FQNEAQ (reference sequence). This CDR3 has 14 residues. As DNA, the CDR3 is TGTGCCAGCAGCTTAGGACAGGGATATTCACCCCTCCACTTT. It codes for CASSLGQGYSPLHF.

The chain recombines TRBV5-4 with TRBJ2-2; TRBD1 is a possible D gene (5 bases). CDR3 size: 14 residues. The germline CDR1 and CDR2 sequences are SGHNT and YYREEE (reference sequence). V was cut by 4 bases and J by 4 bases, with 11 bases left in between. The CDR3 loop reads CASSPTVITGELFF. CDR3 DNA sequence: TGTGCCAGCAGCCCGACAGTGATCACCGGGGAGCTGTTTTTT.

The chain uses TRBV5-4 and TRBJ1-3; tentative D call: TRBD1 (5 bases). Trimming took 3 bases from V and 8 from J, leaving 15 bases between them. CDR3 size: 14 residues. The V gene's germline CDR1 is SGHNT and CDR2 YYREEE (reference sequence). In nucleotides, the CDR3 is TGTGCCAGCAGCTCCAGGGTTCGCCCGGACACCATATATTTT. The encoded protein is CASSSRVRPDTIYF.

As for this clone: An end of the junction does not agree with germline; a read error may underlie this. V usage is TRBV7-2 and J usage is TRBJ2-1; 9 bases are shared with TRBD1. Germline-derived CDR1 and CDR2 are SGHTA and FQGNSA. This CDR3 has 15 residues. The CDR3 DNA sequence: TGTGCCAGCACCTTACTTGGGACAGGGAGCAATGAGCAGTTCTTC. This gives the protein CASTLLGTGSNEQFF.

The chain links TRBV10-1 to TRBJ2-1; TRBD2 agrees at 7 bases. The germline CDR1 and CDR2 sequences are WNHNN and SYGVQD (reference sequence). This CDR3 spans 17 amino acids. J gave up 5 bases and V 3 bases, and 13 bases lay outside the gene matches. CDR3 region: CASSERLRASGHNEQFF. CDR3 DNA: TGCGCCAGCAGTGAAAGATTGCGCGCTAGCGGCCACAATGAGCAGTTCTTC.

This chain uses TRBV28 with TRBJ2-1; unclear D gene. Trimming removed 6 bases from V and 0 bases from J, with 9 bases in between. CDR3 size: 14 residues. Per germline, CDR1 MDHEN and CDR2 SYDVKM. The DNA for the CDR3 is TGTGCCAGCAGGCCCCCCAGCTCCTACAATGAGCAGTTCTTC. Translated: CASRPPSSYNEQFF.

The rearrangement links TRBV2 to TRBJ2-1; tentative D call: TRBD1 (6 bases). The CDR3 has 15 amino acids. CDR1 is SNHLY, CDR2 FYNNEI, per germline. Trimming took off 6 bases at V and 0 bases at J, with 12 bases between the two ends. This chain's CDR3 is CASSGGGGSYNEQFF. The DNA for the CDR3 is TGTGCCAGCAGCGGTGGGGGCGGCTCCTACAATGAGCAGTTCTTC.

V gene TRBV7-3 combines with J gene TRBJ1-1, with a tentative D call TRBD1 (5 bases). Germline V gene lookup returns CDR1 SGHTA and CDR2 FQGTGA. Trimming removed 2 bases from V and 10 bases from J, with 14 bases in between. The CDR3 runs 13 residues. The CDR3 DNA reads as TGTGCCAGCAGCTTAGTGCAGGGAGGTTCAGCTTTCTTT. Protein product: CASSLVQGGSAFF.

V and J are TRBV10-3 and TRBJ1-6; no definite D call. The germline V gene encodes CDR1 ENHRY and CDR2 SYGVKD. V lost 0 bases and J lost 6, with 6 bases in between. The CDR3 runs to 14 residues. CDR3: CAISESAVNSPLHF. The CDR3 DNA reads as TGTGCCATCAGTGAGTCCGCAGTTAATTCACCCCTCCACTTT.

Points on this clone: Other DNA sequences within the sample encode an identical CDR3. The rearrangement links TRBV7-9 to TRBJ1-1, with TRBD1 matching 7 bases. Trimming removed 0 bases from V and 3 bases from J; junction bases left unmatched: 1. Germline V CDR1 and CDR2: SEHNR, FQNEAQ (reference sequence). The length of the CDR3 is 14 residues. CDR3 sequence reads: CASSLAQGDTEAFF. CDR3 DNA: TGTGCCAGCAGCTTAGCTCAGGGGGACACTGAAGCTTTCTTT.

This chain links TRBV5-6 with TRBJ1-2, with TRBD1 identical over 9 bases. Germline V gene sequence: CDR1 SGHDT, CDR2 YYEEEE. Germline trimming cut 0 bases from V and 4 bases from J; bases unmatched to any gene: 7. CDR3 length equals 16 residues. CDR3 sequence reads: CASSLAGGTGTYGYTF. Here the CDR3 DNA reads TGTGCCAGCAGCTTGGCCGGGGGGACAGGGACCTATGGCTACACCTTC.

The chain employs TRBV3-1 (or the pseudogene TRBV3-2) and TRBJ2-7; the match to TRBD2 covers 7 bases. V was clipped by 1 base and J by 5 bases; unmatched bases: 5. The germline gives CDR1 LGHDT, CDR2 YNNKEL (reference sequence). This CDR3 has 14 residues. The CDR3 sequence: CASSQGGRIDEQYF. In DNA, the CDR3 is TGTGCCAGCAGCCAAGGCGGGAGAATCGACGAGCAGTACTTC.

The genes are TRBV27 and TRBJ1-2, with D possibly TRBD1 on 6 matching bases. The CDR3 has 15 amino acids. CDR1 and CDR2 from the germline V gene are MNHEY and SMNVEV (reference sequence). Trimming shortened V by 7 bases and J by 2 bases, and 17 bases separated the two germline ends. Here the CDR3 DNA reads TGTGCCAGCATGGGTCCTGACACAGGGAACTATGGCTACACCTTC. Encoded protein: CASMGPDTGNYGYTF.

This chain links TRBV5-8 with TRBJ1-2; 7 bases map to TRBD1. V shed 4 bases, J shed 6 bases, and the junction held 12 bases outside the gene matches. Germline V CDR1 and CDR2: SGHTS, YDEGEE. The CDR3 sequence is 15 residues long. The CDR3 is CASSRMRGTADGYTF. CDR3 in DNA: TGTGCCAGCAGCCGAATGAGAGGGACAGCTGATGGCTACACCTTC.

V is TRBV10-3 and J is TRBJ2-3; D is undetermined. Germline V CDR1 and CDR2: ENHRY, SYGVKD. The CDR3 runs to 11 residues. V lost 6 bases and J lost 3, with 4 bases in between. CDR3 amino acids: CAISGTDTQYF. CDR3 sequence (DNA): TGTGCCATCAGCGGGACAGATACGCAGTATTTT.